These 20 T cell receptor beta chains originate from one sample sequenced in a study of cytomegalovirus exposure and HLA in healthy donors. Produced via immunoSEQ multiplex PCR; TCRdb's table is partial and in-frame only. The repertoire holds more than 95,000 clones, with approximately 95% as singletons. What was sequenced was PBMCs. The receptors were sampled from a man aged 18 to 30 in good health and CMV-seronegative.

This chain joins TRBV4-3 and TRBJ2-1, with 9 bases matching TRBD2. Trimming took 0 bases from V and 8 from J; bases not matched to a gene: 17. The CDR3 totals 19 residues. Per germline, CDR1 LGHNA and CDR2 YSLEER. CDR3 residues: CASSQDVTPREGDIDEQFF. The CDR3 DNA reads TGCGCCAGCAGCCAAGATGTTACCCCGCGGGAGGGTGATATAGATGAGCAGTTCTTC.

This sequence joins TRBV7-9 and TRBJ1-4; no definite D call. CDR3 length: 13 amino acids. V lost 2 bases to trimming and J lost 8 bases, with 9 bases between them. CDR1 is SEHNR, CDR2 FQNEAQ, per germline (reference sequence). The CDR3 coding sequence is TGTGCCAGCAGCTTAATGGGCGGGGAAAAACTGTTTTTT. Amino acids: CASSLMGGEKLFF. The full variable domain, completed using reference TRBV7-9 and TRBJ1-4, is DTGVSQNPRHKITKRGQNVTFRCDPISEHNRLYWYRQTLGQGPEFLTYFQNEAQLEKSRLLSDRFSAERPKGSFSTLEIQRTEQGDSAMYLCASSLMGGEKLFFGSGTQLSVL.

The rearrangement links TRBV27 to TRBJ1-1; D remains ambiguous. Germline V gives CDR1 MNHEY, CDR2 SMNVEV (reference sequence). This CDR3 region has 12 residues. V lost 7 bases, J lost 11 bases, and 17 bases lay in between. The CDR3 sequence is CASISRSSHAFF. CDR3 nucleotide sequence: TGTGCCAGCATCAGTCGGAGTTCCCATGCTTTCTTT.

The rearrangement links TRBV28 to TRBJ1-4; TRBD1 aligns across 10 bases. V lost 4 bases and J lost 8; bases outside the gene matches: 4. Per germline, CDR1 MDHEN and CDR2 SYDVKM. The CDR3 runs to 14 residues. The CDR3 bases are TGTGCCAGCAGTTCCGGGACAGGGGACGAAAAACTGTTTTTT. Its translation is CASSSGTGDEKLFF. The full variable domain, its missing parts supplied by reference TRBV28 and TRBJ1-4, is DVKVTQSSRYLVKRTGEKVFLECVQDMDHENMFWYRQDPGLGLRLIYFSYDVKMKEKGDIPEGYSVSREKKERFSLILESASTNQTSMYLCASSSGTGDEKLFFGSGTQLSVL.

This chain uses TRBV7-9 with TRBJ2-5; D perhaps matches TRBD2 (6 bases). The germline CDR1 and CDR2 sequences are SEHNR and FQNEAQ (reference sequence). Trimming left V 4 bases short and J 1 base short, with 13 bases between. The CDR3 consists of 15 residues. The CDR3 DNA reads TGTGCCAGCAGCTCCCCGGGGACTTCCCAAGAGACCCAGTACTTC. It is translated as CASSSPGTSQETQYF.

This clone has just one count. The chain links TRBV11-2 to TRBJ1-1; 9 bases map to TRBD1. The germline CDR1 and CDR2 sequences are SGHAT and FQNNGV. The CDR3 covers 16 residues. Trimming removed 0 bases from V and 3 bases from J; junction bases left unmatched: 5. The CDR3 bases are TGTGCCAGCAGCTTAGACCCCGGGACAGGGTACACTGAAGCTTTCTTT. Protein sequence: CASSLDPGTGYTEAFF.

The chain employs TRBV5-6 and TRBJ1-2; 7 bases match TRBD1. J was trimmed by 4 bases and V by 0 bases; bases with no gene match: 6. CDR3 length: 15 residues. CDR1 and CDR2 (germline): SGHDT, YYEEEE. The CDR3 DNA is TGTGCCAGCAGCTTGGGGACGGGACAGCCCTATGGCTACACCTTC. Protein: CASSLGTGQPYGYTF.

V gene TRBV11-2 combines with J gene TRBJ2-1, with 7 bases aligning to TRBD1. Per germline, CDR1 SGHAT and CDR2 FQNNGV. V lost 3 bases to trimming and J lost 9 bases; unmatched junction nucleotides: 5. This CDR3 has 13 amino acids. CDR3: CASSFDRDGEQFF. CDR3 in DNA: TGTGCCAGCAGCTTCGACAGGGATGGTGAGCAGTTCTTC.

The CDR3 spells CASNTQGPQETQYF. CDR3 DNA sequence: TGTGCCAGCAACACCCAGGGTCCCCAAGAGACCCAGTACTTC. The chain joins TRBV7-2 to TRBJ2-5, with D possibly matching TRBD1 (5 bases). Trimming removed 7 bases at V and 1 base at J, with 13 bases between. Germline CDR1 and CDR2: SGHTA and FQGNSA. CDR3 length: 14 residues.

The DNA of the CDR3 is TGCAGCGTTGCGTCCCTATCGGGACTAGCGGGAGGGTTTTACTACGAGCAGTACTTC. Translated: CSVASLSGLAGGFYYEQYF. This chain links TRBV29-1 with TRBJ2-7, with TRBD2 identical over 16 bases. Trimming cost V 4 bases and J 3 bases; bases outside gene matches: 15. Germline CDR1 and CDR2: SQVTM and ANQGSEA. The CDR3 sequence is 19 residues long.

V is TRBV28 and J is TRBJ2-5, with 10 nucleotides matching TRBD2. Germline-derived CDR1 and CDR2 are MDHEN and SYDVKM. The J segment lost 3 bases and the V segment lost 5 bases, leaving 6 bases of the junction unmatched. The CDR3 has 15 residues. The CDR3 here is CASSRPGTSEETQYF. The CDR3 DNA reads as TGTGCCAGCAGTCGCCCCGGGACTAGCGAAGAGACCCAGTACTTC.

This clone came up once. The chain combines TRBV29-1 with TRBJ1-1; unclear D gene. V gave up 6 bases and J gave up 6 bases, with 14 bases separating them. This CDR3 region has 12 residues. Looked up from germline, CDR1 is SQVTM and CDR2 is ANQGSEA. CDR3 protein: CSVHEAVPEAFF. The CDR3 region has the DNA TGCAGCGTACATGAAGCGGTCCCTGAAGCTTTCTTT.

The V and J genes are TRBV9 and TRBJ1-3, with 8 nucleotides matching TRBD1. This CDR3 comprises 14 residues. Germline V CDR1 and CDR2: SGDLS, YYNGEE. Trimming at V came to 5 bases and at J to 0 bases, leaving 1 base not matched to a gene. The CDR3 spells CASSDRGSGNTIYF. The CDR3 coding sequence is TGTGCCAGCAGTGACAGGGGCTCTGGAAACACCATATATTTT.

The J gene is TRBJ1-2, the V gene TRBV4-1; perhaps TRBD1 as D (5 bases). Trimming removed 1 base from V and 4 bases from J, with 31 bases in between. Germline values: CDR1 MGHRA, CDR2 YSYEKL. CDR3 size: 21 residues. CDR3 protein: CASSQATRVAGLPRGGYGYTF. CDR3 DNA: TGCGCCAGCAGCCAAGCTACTAGGGTGGCGGGGCTACCACGGGGCGGCTATGGCTACACCTTC.

The V and J genes are TRBV7-6 and TRBJ2-2, with 9 bases that match TRBD2. The CDR3 spans 15 residues. Germline V CDR1 and CDR2: SGHVS, FNYEAQ. V dropped 8 bases and J dropped 0; count of bases not matched to a gene: 4. DNA for the CDR3: TGTGCCAGCTCAAGCGGGAGGTCGAACACCGGGGAGCTGTTTTTT. It translates to CASSSGRSNTGELFF.

The CDR3 loop reads CASSLEADNEQFF. The CDR3 coding sequence is TGTGCCAGCAGTTTAGAGGCCGACAATGAGCAGTTCTTC. The chain joins TRBV28 to TRBJ2-1, with unresolved D. The length of the CDR3 is 13 residues. Germline V gives CDR1 MDHEN, CDR2 SYDVKM. V lost 2 bases to trimming and J lost 5 bases, with 7 bases between them.

This chain joins TRBV11-3 and TRBJ2-7; 9 nucleotides agree with TRBD2. The J segment lost 7 bases and the V segment lost 4 bases, leaving 11 bases of the junction unmatched. Germline V gene lookup returns CDR1 SGHNT and CDR2 YENEEA. The CDR3 runs 15 residues. The CDR3 DNA sequence: TGTGCCAGCAGCTCCCAAGCGGGAGGTTCTAGGGAGCAGTACTTC. This sequence encodes CASSSQAGGSREQYF. The variable domain in full, with the rest retrieved from reference TRBV11-3 and TRBJ2-7, is EAGVVQSPRYKIIEKKQPVAFWCNPISGHNTLYWYLQNLGQGPELLIRYENEEAVDDSQLPKDRFSAERLKGVDSTLKIQPAELGDSAVYLCASSSQAGGSREQYFGPGTRLTVT.

The rearrangement joins TRBV5-4 to TRBJ1-3; D remains unclear. The CDR3 loop spans 14 amino acids. V was trimmed by 5 bases and J by 0 bases, leaving 9 bases between them. Germline lookup yields CDR1 SGHNT and CDR2 YYREEE (reference sequence). CDR3 bases: TGTGCCAGCAGGGCCGGGAGCTCTGGAAACACCATATATTTT. It encodes CASRAGSSGNTIYF. Using reference TRBV5-4 and TRBJ1-3 for the parts outside the CDR3, the full variable domain is ETGVTQSPTHLIKTRGQQVTLRCSSQSGHNTVSWYQQALGQGPQFIFQYYREEENGRGNFPPRFSGLQFPNYSSELNVNALELDDSALYLCASRAGSSGNTIYFGEGSWLTVV.

This rearrangement joins TRBV4-3 to TRBJ2-2; unclear D gene. V was pared by 1 base and J by 6 bases, with 12 bases between. CDR1 LGHNA and CDR2 YSLEER come from the germline V gene. The CDR3 covers 15 residues. CDR3 protein: CASSQGSAWPGELFF. The CDR3 DNA reads as TGCGCCAGCAGCCAAGGGAGCGCGTGGCCCGGGGAGCTGTTTTTT.

This clone was recorded only once. In nucleotides, the CDR3 is TGTGCCAGCAGCCCCCCCGGGTCCTACGAGCAGTACTTC. Residues: CASSPPGSYEQYF. This rearrangement joins TRBV7-9 to TRBJ2-7; D is undetermined. The germline V and J ends were trimmed by 5 bases and 1 base, with 9 bases remaining between them. Looked up from germline, CDR1 is SEHNR and CDR2 is FQNEAQ (reference sequence). The CDR3 has 13 amino acids.